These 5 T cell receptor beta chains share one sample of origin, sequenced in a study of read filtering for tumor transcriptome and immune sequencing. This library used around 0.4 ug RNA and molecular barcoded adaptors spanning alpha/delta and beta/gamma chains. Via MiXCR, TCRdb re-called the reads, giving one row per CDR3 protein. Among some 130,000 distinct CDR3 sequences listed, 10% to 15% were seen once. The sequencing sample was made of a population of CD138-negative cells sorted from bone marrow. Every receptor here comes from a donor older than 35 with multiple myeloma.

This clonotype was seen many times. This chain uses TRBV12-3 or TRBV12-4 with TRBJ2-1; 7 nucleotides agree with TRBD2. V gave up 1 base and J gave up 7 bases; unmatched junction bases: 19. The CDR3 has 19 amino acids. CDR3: CASSLGGGWGGLLENEQFF. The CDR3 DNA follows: TGTGCCAGCAGTTTAGGGGGGGGGTGGGGGGGTCTTTTGGAAAATGAGCAGTTCTTC.

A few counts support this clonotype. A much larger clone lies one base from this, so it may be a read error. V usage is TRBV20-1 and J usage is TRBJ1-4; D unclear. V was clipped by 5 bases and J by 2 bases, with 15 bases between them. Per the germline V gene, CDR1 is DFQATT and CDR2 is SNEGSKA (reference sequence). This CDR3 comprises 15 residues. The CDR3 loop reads CSAGVQRMTNEKLFF. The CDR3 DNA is TGCAGTGCTGGGGTACAGCGGATGACTAATGAAAAACTGTTTTTT.

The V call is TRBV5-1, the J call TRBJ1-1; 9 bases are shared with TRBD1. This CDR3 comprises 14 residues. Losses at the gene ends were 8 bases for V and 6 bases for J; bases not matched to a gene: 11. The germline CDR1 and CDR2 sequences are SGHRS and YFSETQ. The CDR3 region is CASSRQGERAEAFF. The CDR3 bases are TGCGCCAGTAGCCGACAGGGGGAGAGGGCTGAAGCTTTCTTT.

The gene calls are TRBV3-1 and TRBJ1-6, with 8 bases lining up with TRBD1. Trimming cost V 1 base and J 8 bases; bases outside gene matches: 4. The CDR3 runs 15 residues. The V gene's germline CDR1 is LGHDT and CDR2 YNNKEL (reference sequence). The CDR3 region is CASSQAATGDSPLHF. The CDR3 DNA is TGTGCCAGCAGCCAAGCCGCGACAGGGGATTCACCCCTCCACTTT. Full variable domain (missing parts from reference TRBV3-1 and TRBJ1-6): DTAVSQTPKYLVTQMGNDKSIKCEQNLGHDTMYWYKQDSKKFLKIMFSYNNKELIINETVPNRFSPKSPDKAHLNLHINSLELGDSAVYFCASSQAATGDSPLHFGNGTRLTVT.

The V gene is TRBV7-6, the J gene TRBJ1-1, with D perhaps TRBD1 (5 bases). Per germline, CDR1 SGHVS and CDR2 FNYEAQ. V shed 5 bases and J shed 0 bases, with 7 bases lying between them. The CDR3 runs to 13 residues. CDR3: CASSRDVNTEAFF. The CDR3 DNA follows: TGTGCCAGCAGCCGGGACGTGAACACTGAAGCTTTCTTT.